The present T cell receptor beta chain was sequenced within a study of T cell clonality in common variable immunodeficiency. This clone was recorded at least ten times. Its specificity is unknown. The read falls 3 residues short of the CDR3 end, and the missing part is taken from the germline J gene. Study conclusions and caveats: CVID subjects showed higher TCRbeta clonality than healthy controls.

The CDR3 loop spans 15 amino acids. Trimming cost V 4 bases and J 3 bases; bases outside gene matches: 4. The germline CDR1 and CDR2 sequences are SGHDT and YYEEEE. Using immunoSEQ multiplex PCR, the repertoire was profiled, and TCRdb retains in-frame clones only, with some absent. In total the sample includes fewer than 75,000 clones, none of them seen once. The receptor's source is a person aged 18 to 75 in good health. The gene calls are TRBV5-6 and TRBJ1-6; 7 bases fit TRBD1. Sequenced sample: peripheral blood mononuclear cells. The part of the CDR3 DNA that was read is TGTGCCAGCAGCCGACAGGGAAGCTATAATTCACCC. It specifies CASSRQGSYNSP. The complete CDR3 reads CASSRQGSYNSPLHF. The full variable domain, in which reference TRBV5-6 and TRBJ1-6 provide the parts outside the CDR3, is DAGVTQSPTHLIKTRGQQVTLRCSPKSGHDTVSWYQQALGQGPQFIFQYYEEEERQRGNFPDRFSGHQFPNYSSELNVNALLLGDSALYLCASSRQGSYNSPLHFGNGTRLTVT.